This T cell receptor (beta chain) derives from a study of naive and memory T cell subsets. Ligated cDNA underwent four rounds of PCR with nested alpha and beta constant region primers and SP2. MiXCR, run by TCRdb on the 5' RACE reads, gives a single entry per CDR3 protein. The sample yields about 62,000 distinct CDR3 sequences, 6.5% to 9% seen once. This clonotype was counted a few times. The library had UMIs added by 3' ligation of an oligonucleotide to TCR cDNA. The source of this sequence is a female donor in good health.

The DNA for the CDR3 is TGTGCCAGCAGCTTCGGAGCGGGGGGTTTCGGATACGAGCAGTACTTC. It yields the protein CASSFGAGGFGYEQYF. The chain combines TRBV7-2 with TRBJ2-7, with 9 bases aligning to TRBD2. This CDR3 is 16 amino acids long. Germline values: CDR1 SGHTA, CDR2 FQGNSA. Trimming cost V 3 bases and J 4 bases; bases outside gene matches: 10.